This T cell receptor (beta chain) was observed in a study of blood T cell repertoires in COVID-19 (dated by TCRdb to 2019 to 2021). Background for the entire study: The collaborator samples originated in the United States, Italy and Spain and spanned the acute and convalescent phases of COVID-19. Samples came from the ongoing ImmuneRACE study (first 160 participants) plus 1,254 subjects from 6 global collaborators. Deeply sampled blood TCRbeta repertoires from subjects exposed to, actively infected with, or recovered from COVID-19 were included in the dataset. Sample metadata almost always included a de-identified subject ID, COVID-19 status, age in years and sex. A freely available public database, intended as a resource for researchers studying the immune response to SARS-CoV-2, is where the repertoires were released. The prospective study material was composed of cDNA or gDNA derived from T cells, B-cell-depleted T cells, or PBMCs. Where available, HLA class I and class II types were obtained from metadata supplied by the sample provider rather than from assay-based typing. Summary of the overall study and its limitations: The amount of clinical and demographic metadata varied by source and participant and was provided uncurated.

The CDR3 numbers 19 residues from cysteine through phenylalanine. Only CDR3 DNA is held: 57 bases, read in frame from base 1. CDR1 and CDR2, looked up from the germline V gene, are SGHAT and FQNNGV. V is cut back by 5 bases and J by 0 bases, with 13 bases in the junction unmatched. One collaborating source in Seattle enrolled patients while the patients were actively infected and followed the patients over time throughout the course of disease. Collaborating institutions collected whole blood in K2EDTA tubes following their own protocols. Collaborator samples were shipped for TCRbeta analysis as frozen whole blood, isolated PBMCs, or DNA extracted from either sample type. TCRbeta CDR3 regions were amplified from genomic DNA using the immunoSEQ Assay, a bias-controlled multiplex PCR. The study's own analysis went as follows. Nucleated cell counts per sample were estimated from amplification of reference gene primers within the assay. To quantify the absolute abundance of each unique TCRbeta CDR3 rearrangement, sequence reads were collapsed and filtered. Productive Simpson clonality was computed per sample as the square root of Simpson's diversity index over productive rearrangements. This immuneACCESS table, as held by TCRdb, lists in-frame sequences with V and J called but not all clones. Of the missing ones, under half trace to an unresolved V gene in checked studies; the others have no known cause. The V and J calls and clone size are taken from that table; D and trimming were inferred from the DNA. This sample is represented by 90,000 or so clones; roughly 89% of them were singletons. About 5.5% of the sample comes from the top ten.

About this clone itself: Its antigen remains undetermined. The input lacks base qualities; no much larger clone sits a single base away.

The rearranged segments are TRBV11-2 and TRBJ2-6, with TRBD2 matching 7 junction bases. This sequence originates from a man aged 55 to 70 with COVID-19, enrolled during active disease. The sample comprised peripheral blood. The CDR3 here reads CASSNAPGGLFSGANVLTF. Read as DNA, the sequence is TGTGCCAGCAGCAACGCCCCGGGGGGACTATTCTCTGGGGCCAACGTCCTGACTTTC.